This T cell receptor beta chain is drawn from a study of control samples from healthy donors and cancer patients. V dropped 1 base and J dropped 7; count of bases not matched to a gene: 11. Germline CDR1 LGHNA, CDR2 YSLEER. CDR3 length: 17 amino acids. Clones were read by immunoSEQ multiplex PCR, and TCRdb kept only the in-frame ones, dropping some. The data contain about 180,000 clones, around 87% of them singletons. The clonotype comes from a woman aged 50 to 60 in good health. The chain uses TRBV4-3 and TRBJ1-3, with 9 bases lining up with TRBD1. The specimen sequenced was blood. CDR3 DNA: TGCGCCAGCAGCCAAGTGGTGACCGGGACAGGGAGGAACACCATATATTTT. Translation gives CASSQVVTGTGRNTIYF.